These 17 T cell receptor beta chains were all obtained from the same sample, sequenced in a study of blood T cell repertoires in COVID-19. Clones were sequenced by immunoSEQ multiplex PCR, and TCRdb holds only the in-frame ones, with some missing. The table lists hundreds of thousands of clones, approximately 90% of them singletons. Material for sequencing was peripheral blood. The receptors were sampled from a woman aged 25 to 39 with acute or convalescent COVID-19.

This chain links TRBV19 with TRBJ2-3; TRBD2 matches at 7 bases. Per the germline V gene, CDR1 is LNHDA and CDR2 is SQIVND (reference sequence). The CDR3 has 16 amino acids. V lost 3 bases and J lost 0; bases outside the gene matches: 6. The CDR3 coding sequence is TGTGCCAGTAGTATTTGGGGGGGTCCCAGCACAGATACGCAGTATTTT. It yields the protein CASSIWGGPSTDTQYF.

The V and J genes are TRBV6-2 or TRBV6-3 and TRBJ1-5, with a possible D match to TRBD1 (6 bases). The germline CDR1 and CDR2 sequences are MNHEY and SVGEGT. CDR3 length equals 16 residues. Trimming left V 0 bases short and J 1 base short, with 10 bases between. The CDR3 sequence is CASSYSGAGSNQPQHF. The CDR3 DNA follows: TGTGCCAGCAGTTACTCGGGGGCCGGGAGCAATCAGCCCCAGCATTTT.

This clone was seen only a few times. The chain employs TRBV3-1 (or the pseudogene TRBV3-2) and TRBJ1-6; no reliable D call. The V gene's germline CDR1 is LGHDT and CDR2 YNNKEL (reference sequence). Between the trimmed V and J ends, which lost 1 base and 8 bases, there was a span of 12 bases. The CDR3 has 15 residues. CDR3 protein: CASSQVAGGYSPLHF. DNA of the CDR3: TGTGCCAGCAGCCAAGTGGCAGGTGGCTATTCACCCCTCCACTTT.

This rearrangement joins TRBV5-6 to TRBJ2-7, with unresolved D. Germline assignment: CDR1 SGHDT and CDR2 YYEEEE. The CDR3 is 15 residues long. The V end lost 0 bases, the J end lost 1 base, and 11 bases lay between the germline ends. CDR3 DNA sequence: TGTGCCAGCAGCTTGGGAGGCGAGTTGTCCTACGAGCAGTACTTC. It yields the protein CASSLGGELSYEQYF.

The chain uses TRBV13 and TRBJ1-6; D is unresolved. The CDR3 is made up of 15 amino acids. CDR1 and CDR2 from the germline V gene are PRHDT and FYEKMQ (reference sequence). V lost 0 bases and J lost 7, with 10 bases in between. The CDR3 DNA follows: TGTGCCAGCAGCTTAGGCAGGTCAGAGAATTCACCCCTCCACTTT. Protein product: CASSLGRSENSPLHF.

V is TRBV7-9 and J is TRBJ2-2, with D unresolved. In germline, CDR1 is SEHNR, CDR2 FQNEAQ (reference sequence). The CDR3 runs 13 residues. V was pared by 3 bases and J by 1 base, with 3 bases between. The CDR3 loop is CASSFKNTGELFF. In nucleotides, the CDR3 is TGTGCCAGCAGCTTCAAGAACACCGGGGAGCTGTTTTTT.

This clone was counted once. The V and J genes are TRBV3-1 (or the pseudogene TRBV3-2) and TRBJ2-2; D is ambiguous. The V gene's germline CDR1 is LGHDT and CDR2 YNNKEL (reference sequence). This CDR3 is built from 12 residues. V was shortened by 5 bases and J by 4 bases, with 5 bases between the two germline ends. The CDR3 loop is CASSGLTGELFF. Written as DNA, the CDR3 is TGTGCCAGCAGCGGGCTCACCGGGGAGCTGTTTTTT.

The V and J genes are TRBV18 and TRBJ2-3; perhaps TRBD2 as D (6 bases). This CDR3 comprises 12 residues. The V gene lost 6 bases and the J gene lost 6 bases, with 10 bases spanning the gap. From germline, CDR1 is KGHSH and CDR2 LQKENI. CDR3 bases: TGTGCCAGCTCGGACCGGGGGGATACGCAGTATTTT. Translated, it gives CASSDRGDTQYF.

This chain links TRBV9 with TRBJ2-1; tentatively, D is TRBD1 (6 bases). From germline, CDR1 is SGDLS and CDR2 YYNGEE. The germline V and J ends were trimmed by 0 bases and 9 bases, with 13 bases remaining between them. This CDR3 spans 14 amino acids. The CDR3 sequence: CASSVGHPQGEQFF. In nucleotides, the CDR3 is TGTGCCAGCAGCGTAGGACACCCACAGGGTGAGCAGTTCTTC. The variable domain in full, completed from reference TRBV9 and TRBJ2-1, reads DSGVTQTPKHLITATGQRVTLRCSPRSGDLSVYWYQQSLDQGLQFLIQYYNGEERAKGNILERFSAQQFPDLHSELNLSSLELGDSALYFCASSVGHPQGEQFFGPGTRLTVL.

The rearrangement uses TRBV9 and TRBJ2-1; D perhaps matches TRBD2 (6 bases). The CDR3 consists of 17 residues. The V gene's germline CDR1 is SGDLS and CDR2 YYNGEE. The germline V and J ends were trimmed by 0 bases and 3 bases, with 16 bases remaining between them. The DNA for the CDR3 is TGTGCCAGCAGCGTAGGAGCGGGTAATGACCTCTACAATGAGCAGTTCTTC. The encoded protein is CASSVGAGNDLYNEQFF.

V usage is TRBV18 and J usage is TRBJ2-7, with TRBD1 as a possible D gene (6 bases). The CDR3 consists of 14 residues. Trimming took 2 bases from V and 2 from J, leaving 10 bases between them. Germline V lookup: CDR1 KGHSH, CDR2 LQKENI. The chain's CDR3 is CASSPTDSPYEQYF. DNA for the CDR3: TGTGCCAGCTCACCAACGGACAGCCCCTACGAGCAGTACTTC. The entire variable domain, with the rest obtained from reference TRBV18 and TRBJ2-7, is as follows: NAGVMQNPRHLVRRRGQEARLRCSPMKGHSHVYWYRQLPEEGLKFMVYLQKENIIDESGMPKERFSAEFPKEGPSILRIQQVVRGDSAAYFCASSPTDSPYEQYFGPGTRLTVT.

The chain employs TRBV6-4 and TRBJ1-2; possible D gene TRBD1, 6 bases. Deletions cut 6 bases from V and 7 bases from J, with 15 bases between. CDR3 size: 13 residues. Germline loops: CDR1 MRHNA, CDR2 SNTAGT. The CDR3 coding sequence is TGTGCCAGCAGCGGAGGGGGGGTCGGTGGCTACACCTTC. Its protein product is CASSGGGVGGYTF.

The rearrangement uses TRBV28 and TRBJ2-3; 9 bases are shared with TRBD2. The CDR3 length is 15 residues. The germline V gene has CDR1 MDHEN and CDR2 SYDVKM. V was clipped by 5 bases and J by 5 bases; unmatched bases: 8. The CDR3 region is CASSLSGGGGDTQYF. The CDR3 coding sequence is TGTGCCAGCAGTCTTAGCGGGGGAGGTGGAGATACGCAGTATTTT.

This clone occurred once. The chain carries TRBV18 and TRBJ2-3; 9 bases line up with TRBD2. Germline CDR1 is KGHSH and CDR2 is LQKENI. Trimming at V came to 4 bases and at J to 5 bases, leaving 13 bases not matched to a gene. The CDR3 length is 17 residues. CDR3 sequence (DNA): TGTGCCAGCTCACACCCAACTGCGGGGACTAGCCTAGATACGCAGTATTTT. It encodes CASSHPTAGTSLDTQYF.

A note on this clone: Other DNA sequences from this sample encode an identical CDR3 as well. The rearrangement joins TRBV6-5 to TRBJ2-7, with 9 nucleotides matching TRBD2. Germline loops: CDR1 MNHEY, CDR2 SVGAGI. The CDR3 consists of 13 residues. The ends lost 6 bases at V and 2 bases at J; junction bases unmatched: 2. In nucleotides, the CDR3 is TGTGCCAGCAGCAGCGGGGGGCCCTACGAGCAGTACTTC. It translates to CASSSGGPYEQYF.

The chain is built from TRBV5-1 and TRBJ2-4; 7 bases map to TRBD1. The CDR3 covers 15 residues. V trimming: 2 bases; J trimming: 4 bases; junction bases outside the gene matches: 6. Germline assignment: CDR1 SGHRS and CDR2 YFSETQ. CDR3 nucleotide sequence: TGCGCCAGCAGCTTACCCGGGACAGAAAAAAACATTCAGTACTTC. This sequence encodes CASSLPGTEKNIQYF.

V and J are TRBV7-2 and TRBJ1-1; 8 nucleotides align to TRBD1. CDR1 and CDR2 from the germline V gene are SGHTA and FQGNSA. The CDR3 has 14 amino acids. J gave up 5 bases and V 2 bases, and 4 bases lay outside the gene matches. The CDR3 DNA reads as TGTGCCAGCAGCTTACGCAGGGGGCGGACTGAAGCTTTCTTT. This translates into CASSLRRGRTEAFF.